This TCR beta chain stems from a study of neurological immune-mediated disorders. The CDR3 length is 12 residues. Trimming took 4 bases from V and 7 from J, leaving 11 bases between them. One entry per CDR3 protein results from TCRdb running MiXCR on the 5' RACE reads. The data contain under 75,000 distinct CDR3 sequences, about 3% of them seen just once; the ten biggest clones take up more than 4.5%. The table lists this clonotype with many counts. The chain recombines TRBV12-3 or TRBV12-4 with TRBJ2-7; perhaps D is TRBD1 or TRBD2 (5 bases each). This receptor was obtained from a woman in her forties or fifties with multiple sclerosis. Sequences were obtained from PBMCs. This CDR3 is CASSSGRGEQYV. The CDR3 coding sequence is TGTGCCAGCAGTTCAGGGAGAGGGGAGCAGTACGTC.